A single T cell receptor (beta chain) is shown here with its context. The sample is drawn from a study of blood T cell repertoires in COVID-19. Study overall: The study drew acute and convalescent COVID-19 samples from the United States, Italy and Spain. PBMCs, B-cell-depleted T cells, or T cells were the source of the cDNA or gDNA that made up the material.

The V segment lost 6 bases and the J segment 7 bases; nucleotides outside the gene matches: 11. This CDR3 comprises 15 residues. Germline values: CDR1 MDHEN, CDR2 SYDVKM. Per the original data handling: Reference gene primer amplification gave nucleated cell count estimates. The assay was immunoSEQ multiplex PCR, and TCRdb's table has in-frame clones only and misses some. V, J and clone size are taken as reported in that table, and D and trimming were inferred from the DNA itself. Of approximately 65,000 clones listed, over 65% are singletons. The gene calls are TRBV28 and TRBJ1-5, with TRBD1 matching over 8 bases. The sample comprised peripheral blood. The receptor comes from a human donor in a cohort sampled during active COVID-19. CDR3 residues: CASRSDREAGQPQHF. CDR3 DNA: TGTGCCAGCAGGTCGGACAGGGAGGCCGGGCAGCCCCAGCATTTT.